This T cell receptor beta chain was retrieved from a study of technical replicates of blood from a handful of donors. V was pared by 2 bases and J by 5 bases, with 12 bases between. Germline assignment: CDR1 MNHEY and CDR2 SVGAGI. The CDR3 has 14 residues. The method was immunoSEQ multiplex PCR; TCRdb's version includes in-frame clones alone and lacks a portion of them. The sample lists 70,000 to 80,000 clones; roughly 90% were seen once. This clonotype originated in a human donor in good health. The rearrangement joins TRBV6-5 to TRBJ1-2; D remains ambiguous. Sequencing used T cells isolated from PBMCs. The CDR3 here is CASSYNGSPYGYTF. As DNA, the CDR3 is TGTGCCAGCAGTTACAACGGGTCTCCTTATGGCTACACCTTC.